The T cell receptor (beta chain) described here comes from a study of blood T cell repertoires in COVID-19. For the study at large: COVID-19 samples from acute and convalescent phases originated in the United States, Italy and Spain. PBMCs, B-cell-depleted T cells, or T cells provided the cDNA or gDNA that made up the material.

TCRdb's table, derived via immunoSEQ multiplex PCR, lists solely in-frame clones and lacks some. The table records around 230,000 clones, almost 85% of them present only once. Participants spanned ages roughly 18 to 95 years and resided in about two dozen US areas. The germline CDR1 and CDR2 sequences are SGHTA and FQGTGA. This CDR3 spans 13 amino acids. Trimming cost V 5 bases and J 6 bases, with 10 bases left between them. The sequence came from a man aged 35 to 55 who had recovered from COVID-19. Sequences were obtained from PBMCs or T cells enriched from blood (not recorded which). This chain joins TRBV7-3 and TRBJ2-2; TRBD2 is a possible D gene (6 bases). This chain's CDR3 is CASSLGRSGELFF. CDR3 bases: TGTGCCAGCAGCCTCGGGAGATCCGGGGAGCTGTTTTTT. The full variable domain, rest sourced from reference TRBV7-3 and TRBJ2-2, is GAGVSQTPSNKVTEKGKYVELRCDPISGHTALYWYRQSLGQGPEFLIYFQGTGAADDSGLPNDRFFAVRPEGSVSTLKIQRTERGDSAVYLCASSLGRSGELFFGEGSRLTVL.